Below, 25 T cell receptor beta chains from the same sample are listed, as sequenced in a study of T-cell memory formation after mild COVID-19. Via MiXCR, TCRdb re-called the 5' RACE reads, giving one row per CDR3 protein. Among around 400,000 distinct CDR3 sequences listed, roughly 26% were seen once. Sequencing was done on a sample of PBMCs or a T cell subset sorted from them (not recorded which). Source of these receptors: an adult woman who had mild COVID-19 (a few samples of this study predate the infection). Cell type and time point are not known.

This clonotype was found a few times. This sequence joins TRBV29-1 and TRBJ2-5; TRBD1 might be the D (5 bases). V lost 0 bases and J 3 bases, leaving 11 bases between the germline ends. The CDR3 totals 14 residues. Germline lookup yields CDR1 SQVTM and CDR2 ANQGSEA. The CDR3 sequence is CSVEDWSGKETQYF. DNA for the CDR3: TGCAGCGTTGAAGATTGGTCAGGGAAAGAGACCCAGTACTTC.

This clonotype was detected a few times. In nucleotides, the CDR3 is TGTGCCAGCAGCTTCGGGGGGGGTCCCTACGAGCAGTACTTC. It yields the protein CASSFGGGPYEQYF. V usage is TRBV11-2 and J usage is TRBJ2-7; 8 nucleotides align to TRBD2. The CDR3 is 14 amino acids. From germline, CDR1 is SGHAT and CDR2 FQNNGV. V lost 3 bases and J lost 2; bases outside the gene matches: 3.

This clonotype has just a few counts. CDR3: CASSRGGHNEQFF. The CDR3 DNA reads TGTGCCAGCAGCCGGGGGGGGCACAATGAGCAGTTCTTC. J is TRBJ2-1 and V is TRBV12-3 or TRBV12-4, with 8 bases matching TRBD2. The CDR3 is 13 residues long. The ends lost 6 bases at V and 5 bases at J; junction bases unmatched: 3.

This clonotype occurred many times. The CDR3 reads CASSLLAGGQETQYF. The CDR3 DNA reads as TGTGCCAGCAGCTTACTAGCGGGGGGCCAAGAGACCCAGTACTTC. The chain is built from TRBV7-8 and TRBJ2-5, with 11 bases fitting TRBD2. From germline, CDR1 is SGHVS and CDR2 FQNEAQ. There are 15 residues in the CDR3. The J segment lost 1 base and the V segment lost 2 bases, leaving 0 bases of the junction unmatched. The full variable domain, with the rest looked up from reference TRBV7-8 and TRBJ2-5, is GAGVSQSPRYKVAKRGQDVALRCDPISGHVSLFWYQQALGQGPEFLTYFQNEAQLDKSGLPSDRFFAERPEGSVSTLKIQRTQQEDSAVYLCASSLLAGGQETQYFGPGTRLLVL.

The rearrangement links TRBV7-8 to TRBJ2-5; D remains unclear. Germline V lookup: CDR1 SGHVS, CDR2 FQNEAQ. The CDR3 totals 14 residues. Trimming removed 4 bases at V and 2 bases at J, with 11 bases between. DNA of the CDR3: TGTGCCAGCAGCTCCAGTGGGCTTCAAGAGACCCAGTACTTC. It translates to CASSSSGLQETQYF.

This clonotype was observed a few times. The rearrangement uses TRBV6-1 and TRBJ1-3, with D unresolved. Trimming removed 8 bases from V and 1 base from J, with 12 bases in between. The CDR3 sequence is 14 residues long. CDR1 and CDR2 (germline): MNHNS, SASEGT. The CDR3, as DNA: TGTGCCAGCGGACTTCTTTCGTCTGGAAACACCATATATTTT. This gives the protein CASGLLSSGNTIYF.

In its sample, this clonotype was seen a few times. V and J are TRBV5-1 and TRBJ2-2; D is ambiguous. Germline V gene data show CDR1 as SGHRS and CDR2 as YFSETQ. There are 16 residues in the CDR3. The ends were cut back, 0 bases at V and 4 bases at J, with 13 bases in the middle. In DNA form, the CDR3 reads TGCGCCAGCAGCTTGGGCGGCACCGGTGGCACCGGGGAGCTGTTTTTT. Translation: CASSLGGTGGTGELFF. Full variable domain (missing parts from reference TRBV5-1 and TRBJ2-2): KAGVTQTPRYLIKTRGQQVTLSCSPISGHRSVSWYQQTPGQGLQFLFEYFSETQRNKGNFPGRFSGRQFSNSRSEMNVSTLELGDSALYLCASSLGGTGGTGELFFGEGSRLTVL.

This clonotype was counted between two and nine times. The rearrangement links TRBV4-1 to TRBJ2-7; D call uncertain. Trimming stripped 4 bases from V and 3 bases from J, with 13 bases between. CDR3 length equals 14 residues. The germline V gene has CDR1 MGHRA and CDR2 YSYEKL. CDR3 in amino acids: CASSPLGMDYEQYF. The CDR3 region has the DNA TGCGCCAGCAGCCCTTTGGGCATGGACTACGAGCAGTACTTC.

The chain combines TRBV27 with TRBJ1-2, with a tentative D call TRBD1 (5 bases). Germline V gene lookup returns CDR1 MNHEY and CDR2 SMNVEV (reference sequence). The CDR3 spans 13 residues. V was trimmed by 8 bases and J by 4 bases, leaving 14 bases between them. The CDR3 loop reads CASGLLGVYGYTF. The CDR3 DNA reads TGTGCCAGCGGCCTTCTAGGGGTCTATGGCTACACCTTC.

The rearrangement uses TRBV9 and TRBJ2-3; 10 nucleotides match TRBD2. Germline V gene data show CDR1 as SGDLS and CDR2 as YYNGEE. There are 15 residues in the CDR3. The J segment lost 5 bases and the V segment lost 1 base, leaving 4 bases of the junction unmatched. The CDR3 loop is CASSVSGGAVDTQYF. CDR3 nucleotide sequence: TGTGCCAGCAGCGTAAGCGGGGGGGCCGTAGATACGCAGTATTTT.

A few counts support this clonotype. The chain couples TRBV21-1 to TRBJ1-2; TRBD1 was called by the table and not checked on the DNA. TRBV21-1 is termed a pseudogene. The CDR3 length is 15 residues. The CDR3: CASSGGARIMRGYTF. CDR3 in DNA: TGTGCCAGCAGTGGCGGGGCACGGATAATGAGGGGCTACACCTTC.

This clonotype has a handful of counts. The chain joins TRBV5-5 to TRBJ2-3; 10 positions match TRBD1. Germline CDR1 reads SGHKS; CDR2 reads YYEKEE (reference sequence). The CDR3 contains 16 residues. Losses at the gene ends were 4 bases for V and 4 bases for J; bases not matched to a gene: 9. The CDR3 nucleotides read TGTGCCAGCAGCAGGGGACAGGGGTTCCGGGCAGATACGCAGTATTTT. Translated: CASSRGQGFRADTQYF.

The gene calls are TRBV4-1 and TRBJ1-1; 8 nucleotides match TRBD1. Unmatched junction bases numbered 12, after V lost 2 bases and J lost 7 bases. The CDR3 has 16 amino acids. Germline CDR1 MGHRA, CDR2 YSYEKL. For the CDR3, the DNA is TGCGCCAGCAGCCAATTCCAATCGACAGGGGAGTATGAAGCTTTCTTT. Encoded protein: CASSQFQSTGEYEAFF.

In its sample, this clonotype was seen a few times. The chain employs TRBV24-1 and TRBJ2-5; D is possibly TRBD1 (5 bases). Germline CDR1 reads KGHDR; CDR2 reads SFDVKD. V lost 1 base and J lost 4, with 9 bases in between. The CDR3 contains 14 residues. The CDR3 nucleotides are TGTGCCACCAGTGATTTCAGGGATGCAGAGACCCAGTACTTC. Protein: CATSDFRDAETQYF.

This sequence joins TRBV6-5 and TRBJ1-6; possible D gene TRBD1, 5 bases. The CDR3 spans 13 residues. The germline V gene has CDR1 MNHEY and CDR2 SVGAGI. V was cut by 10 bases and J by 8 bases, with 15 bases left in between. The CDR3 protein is CATRRGHDSPLHF. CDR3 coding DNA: TGTGCCACGCGACGGGGCCACGATTCACCCCTCCACTTT.

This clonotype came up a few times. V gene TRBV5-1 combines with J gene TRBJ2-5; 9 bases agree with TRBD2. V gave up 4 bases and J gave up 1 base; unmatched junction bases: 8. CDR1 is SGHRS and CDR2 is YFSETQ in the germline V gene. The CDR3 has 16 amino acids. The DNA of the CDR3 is TGCGCCAGCAGCAGGGGGACTAGCCAGCTCCAAGAGACCCAGTACTTC. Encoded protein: CASSRGTSQLQETQYF.

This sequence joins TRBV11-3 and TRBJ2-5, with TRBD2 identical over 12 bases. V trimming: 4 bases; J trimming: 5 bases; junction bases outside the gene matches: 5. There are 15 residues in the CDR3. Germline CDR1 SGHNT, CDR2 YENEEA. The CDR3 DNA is TGTGCCAGCAGCTCGAGACTAGCGGGAGCTGAGACCCAGTACTTC. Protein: CASSSRLAGAETQYF.

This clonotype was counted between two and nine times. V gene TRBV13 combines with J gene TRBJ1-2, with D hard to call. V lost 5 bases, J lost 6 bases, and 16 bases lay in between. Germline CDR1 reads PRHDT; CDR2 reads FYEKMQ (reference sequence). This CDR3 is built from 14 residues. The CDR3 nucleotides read TGTGCCAGCAGCCCATTTCGGGGTGGCGATGGCTACACCTTC. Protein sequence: CASSPFRGGDGYTF.

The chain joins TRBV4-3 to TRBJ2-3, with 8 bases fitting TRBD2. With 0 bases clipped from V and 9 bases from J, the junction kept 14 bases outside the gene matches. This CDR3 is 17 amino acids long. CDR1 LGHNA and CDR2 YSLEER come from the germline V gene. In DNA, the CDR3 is TGCGCCAGCAGCCAAGAGGCGGGGGGACGGCTCGGAGGAACGCAGTATTTT. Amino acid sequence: CASSQEAGGRLGGTQYF.

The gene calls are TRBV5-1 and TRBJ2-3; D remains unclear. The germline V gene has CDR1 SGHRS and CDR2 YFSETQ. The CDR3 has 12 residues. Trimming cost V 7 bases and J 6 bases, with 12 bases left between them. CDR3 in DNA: TGCGCCAGCGGCCATAACCCGGATACGCAGTATTTT. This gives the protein CASGHNPDTQYF.

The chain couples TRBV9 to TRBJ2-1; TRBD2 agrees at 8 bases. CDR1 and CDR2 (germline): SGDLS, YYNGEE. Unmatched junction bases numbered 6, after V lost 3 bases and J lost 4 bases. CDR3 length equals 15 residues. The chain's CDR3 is CASSGGTRAYNEQFF. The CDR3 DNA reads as TGTGCCAGCAGCGGCGGGACTAGGGCTTACAATGAGCAGTTCTTC.

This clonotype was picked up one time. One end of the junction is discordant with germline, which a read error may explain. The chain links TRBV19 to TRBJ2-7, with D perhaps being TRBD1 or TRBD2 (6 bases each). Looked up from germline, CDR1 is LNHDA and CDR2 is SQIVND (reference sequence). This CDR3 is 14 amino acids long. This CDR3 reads CASSIGGGAYEQYF. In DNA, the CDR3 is TGTGCAAGTAGTATAGGAGGGGGTGCCTACGAGCAGTACTTC. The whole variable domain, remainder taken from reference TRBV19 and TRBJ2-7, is DGGITQSPKYLFRKEGQNVTLSCEQNLNHDAMYWYRQDPGQGLRLIYYSQIVNDFQKGDIAEGYSVSREKKESFPLTVTSAQKNPTAFYLCASSIGGGAYEQYFGPGTRLTVT.

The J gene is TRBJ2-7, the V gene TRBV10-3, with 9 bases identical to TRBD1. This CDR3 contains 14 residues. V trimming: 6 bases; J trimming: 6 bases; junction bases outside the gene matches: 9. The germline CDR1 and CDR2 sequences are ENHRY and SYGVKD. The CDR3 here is CAIRIPGQGVEQYF. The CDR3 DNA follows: TGTGCCATCAGAATACCGGGACAGGGAGTCGAGCAGTACTTC.

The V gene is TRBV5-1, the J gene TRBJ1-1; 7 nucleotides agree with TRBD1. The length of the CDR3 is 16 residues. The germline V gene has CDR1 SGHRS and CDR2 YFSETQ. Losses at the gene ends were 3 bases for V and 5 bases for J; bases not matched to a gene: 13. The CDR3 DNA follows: TGCGCCAGCAGCTCCAGACAGGGAGTGTTGGGTACTGAAGCTTTCTTT. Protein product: CASSSRQGVLGTEAFF.

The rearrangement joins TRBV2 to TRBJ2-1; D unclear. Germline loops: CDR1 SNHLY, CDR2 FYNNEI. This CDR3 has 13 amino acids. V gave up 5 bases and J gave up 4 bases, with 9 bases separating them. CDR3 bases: TGTGCCAGCAGTTATTTGGGGTACAATGAGCAGTTCTTC. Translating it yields CASSYLGYNEQFF. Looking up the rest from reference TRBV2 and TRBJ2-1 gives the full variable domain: EPEVTQTPSHQVTQMGQEVILRCVPISNHLYFYWYRQILGQKVEFLVSFYNNEISEKSEIFDDQFSVERPDGSNFTLKIRSTKLEDSAMYFCASSYLGYNEQFFGPGTRLTVL.